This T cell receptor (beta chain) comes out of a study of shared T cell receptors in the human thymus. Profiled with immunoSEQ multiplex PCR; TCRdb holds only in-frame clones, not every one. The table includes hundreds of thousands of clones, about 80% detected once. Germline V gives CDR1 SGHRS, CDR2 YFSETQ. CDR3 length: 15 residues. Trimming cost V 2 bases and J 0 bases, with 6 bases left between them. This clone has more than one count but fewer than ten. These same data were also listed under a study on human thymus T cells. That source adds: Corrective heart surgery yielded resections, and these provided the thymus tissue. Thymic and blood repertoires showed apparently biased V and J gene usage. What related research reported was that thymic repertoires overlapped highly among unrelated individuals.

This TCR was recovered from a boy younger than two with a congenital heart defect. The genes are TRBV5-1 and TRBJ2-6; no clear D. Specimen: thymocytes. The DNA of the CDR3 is TGCGCCAGCAGCTTACTGAGCTCTGGGGCCAACGTCCTGACTTTC. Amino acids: CASSLLSSGANVLTF.